The 18 T cell receptor beta chains in this list originate from one sample, sequenced in a study of Ad26.COV2.S vaccination and SARS-CoV-2 variants. Data came from immunoSEQ multiplex PCR; TCRdb stores just in-frame clones and leaves some out. The sample contains about 350,000 clones, roughly 94% of which appear only once. The starting material was peripheral blood, obtained after recovery from COVID-19. The receptors originated from a human donor who had recovered from COVID-19.

The rearrangement joins TRBV28 to TRBJ2-3, with D possibly being TRBD1 (7 bases). Germline-derived CDR1 and CDR2 are MDHEN and SYDVKM. Between the trimmed V and J ends, which lost 2 bases and 4 bases, there was a span of 13 bases. The CDR3 has 15 amino acids. Written as DNA, the CDR3 is TGTGCCAGCAGTTTAGGAGGGGGCGTCGCAGATACGCAGTATTTT. This sequence encodes CASSLGGGVADTQYF.

This sequence joins TRBV2 and TRBJ1-1, with a tentative D call TRBD1 (5 bases). CDR3 length: 18 residues. Germline values: CDR1 SNHLY, CDR2 FYNNEI. The V end lost 5 bases, the J end lost 0 bases, and 22 bases lay between the germline ends. The CDR3 sequence: CASSRDREGTSLNTEAFF. As DNA, the CDR3 is TGTGCCAGCAGTCGGGACCGGGAGGGTACCTCTTTGAACACTGAAGCTTTCTTT.

The J gene is TRBJ1-1, the V gene TRBV15, with D uncertain. The CDR3 length is 12 residues. Trimming took off 2 bases at V and 0 bases at J, with 1 base between the two ends. From germline, CDR1 is LNHNV and CDR2 YYDKDF (reference sequence). The DNA for the CDR3 is TGTGCCACCAGCAGATTGAACACTGAAGCTTTCTTT. It is translated as CATSRLNTEAFF.

J is TRBJ2-3 and V is TRBV5-6; D not resolved. V was pared by 0 bases and J by 1 base, with 12 bases between. The CDR3 extends over 16 amino acids. The germline CDR1 and CDR2 sequences are SGHDT and YYEEEE. The DNA of the CDR3 is TGTGCCAGCAGCTTGGCTCTAGGTAGGGGCACAGATACGCAGTATTTT. This sequence encodes CASSLALGRGTDTQYF.

This chain links TRBV7-8 with TRBJ2-2, with 9 bases matching TRBD1. The CDR3 runs 15 residues. Trimming at V came to 6 bases and at J to 6 bases, leaving 8 bases not matched to a gene. The V gene's germline CDR1 is SGHVS and CDR2 FQNEAQ. CDR3 DNA: TGTGCCAGCAGGCAGACAGGGGGAAACCCCGGGGAGCTGTTTTTT. Protein product: CASRQTGGNPGELFF.

The V and J genes are TRBV9 and TRBJ1-3, with D unclear. CDR1 is SGDLS and CDR2 is YYNGEE in the germline V gene. This CDR3 has 13 residues. V was shortened by 4 bases and J by 1 base, with 6 bases between the two germline ends. CDR3 residues: CASSLSSGNTIYF. CDR3 nucleotide sequence: TGTGCCAGCAGCCTCTCTTCTGGAAACACCATATATTTT.

The gene calls are TRBV6-5 and TRBJ1-5; the D is unclear. Deletions cut 3 bases from V and 0 bases from J, with 12 bases between. The CDR3 contains 16 residues. Per germline, CDR1 MNHEY and CDR2 SVGAGI. The CDR3 DNA reads as TGTGCCAGCAGTTATCAAAAGCCCCCTAGCAATCAGCCCCAGCATTTT. This sequence encodes CASSYQKPPSNQPQHF.

The V call is TRBV10-3, the J call TRBJ2-1, with a possible D match to TRBD2 (5 bases). This CDR3 is built from 12 residues. V shed 4 bases and J shed 8 bases, with 9 bases lying between them. Germline V gene data show CDR1 as ENHRY and CDR2 as SYGVKD. CDR3 sequence: CAISAGNDEQFF. DNA of the CDR3: TGTGCCATCAGTGCGGGGAACGATGAGCAGTTCTTC.

The V gene is TRBV1, the J gene TRBJ1-5. TRBV1 counts as a pseudogene. The CDR3 is 16 amino acids. CDR3 amino acids: CTSSQGVGEKGQPQHF. As DNA, the CDR3 is TGCACCAGCAGCCAAGGGGTCGGGGAGAAAGGGCAGCCCCAGCATTTT.

This clone was seen just once. The chain recombines TRBV7-9 with TRBJ1-2; D is perhaps TRBD1 (6 bases). Germline V gene data show CDR1 as SEHNR and CDR2 as FQNEAQ (reference sequence). Trimming left V 2 bases short and J 5 bases short, with 15 bases between. This CDR3 has 15 residues. The CDR3 loop reads CASSLRGRGNYGYTF. DNA for the CDR3: TGTGCCAGCAGCTTACGAGGCAGGGGTAATTATGGCTACACCTTC. Together with reference TRBV7-9 and TRBJ1-2, the CDR3 gives the full variable domain: DTGVSQNPRHKITKRGQNVTFRCDPISEHNRLYWYRQTLGQGPEFLTYFQNEAQLEKSRLLSDRFSAERPKGSFSTLEIQRTEQGDSAMYLCASSLRGRGNYGYTFGSGTRLTVV.

This clone was counted once. The chain joins TRBV4-1 to TRBJ2-1; D remains unclear. CDR1 and CDR2 (germline): MGHRA, YSYEKL. V lost 0 bases and J 8 bases, leaving 8 bases between the germline ends. The CDR3 extends over 13 amino acids. CDR3 DNA: TGCGCCAGCAGCCAAGAAACGATGGATGAGCAGTTCTTC. Translation gives CASSQETMDEQFF.

The gene calls are TRBV12-5 and TRBJ1-6; TRBD1 aligns across 7 bases. Germline V gene data show CDR1 as LGHNT and CDR2 as FRNRAP. This CDR3 has 15 amino acids. V trimming: 6 bases; J trimming: 6 bases; junction bases outside the gene matches: 8. The chain's CDR3 is CASGASQGSNSPLHF. The CDR3 DNA reads as TGTGCTAGTGGCGCGTCACAGGGGAGTAATTCACCCCTCCACTTT.

This chain joins TRBV11-2 and TRBJ2-1, with TRBD2 matching over 16 bases. The CDR3 covers 18 residues. The V and J ends lost 5 bases and 8 bases, in that order; junction bases with no gene match: 12. CDR1 is SGHAT, CDR2 FQNNGV, per germline. The CDR3 is CASSAAGTSGGVVYEQFF. The CDR3 DNA follows: TGTGCCAGCAGCGCAGCTGGGACTAGCGGGGGGGTAGTCTATGAGCAGTTCTTC. The variable domain in full, with the rest retrieved from reference TRBV11-2 and TRBJ2-1, is EAGVAQSPRYKIIEKRQSVAFWCNPISGHATLYWYQQILGQGPKLLIQFQNNGVVDDSQLPKDRFSAERLKGVDSTLKIQPAKLEDSAVYLCASSAAGTSGGVVYEQFFGPGTRLTVL.

The chain carries TRBV12-5 and TRBJ1-1, with D perhaps TRBD1 (6 bases). Trimming removed 6 bases from V and 11 bases from J, with 13 bases in between. Germline CDR1 and CDR2: LGHNT and FRNRAP. This CDR3 has 11 residues. As DNA, the CDR3 is TGTGCTAGTGGCCCGGGACATTTGGCTTTCTTT. It translates to CASGPGHLAFF. Full variable domain (missing parts from reference TRBV12-5 and TRBJ1-1): DARVTQTPRHKVTEMGQEVTMRCQPILGHNTVFWYRQTMMQGLELLAYFRNRAPLDDSGMPKDRFSAEMPDATLATLKIQPSEPRDSAVYFCASGPGHLAFFGQGTRLTVV.

This chain links TRBV27 with TRBJ1-1; weak D call: TRBD1 (5 bases). CDR1 and CDR2 (germline): MNHEY, SMNVEV (reference sequence). The germline V and J ends were trimmed by 0 bases and 8 bases, with 10 bases remaining between them. CDR3 length: 13 residues. DNA of the CDR3: TGTGCCAGCAGTTTATCGGCAACAGGCGAAGCTTTCTTT. It encodes CASSLSATGEAFF.

The gene calls are TRBV5-4 and TRBJ1-1; 8 positions match TRBD1. Germline CDR1 and CDR2: SGHNT and YYREEE (reference sequence). V shed 5 bases, J shed 1 base, and the junction held 4 bases outside the gene matches. CDR3 length: 14 residues. The CDR3, as DNA: TGTGCCAGCAGACCACAGGGGGAGAACACTGAAGCTTTCTTT. Its protein is CASRPQGENTEAFF.

The genes are TRBV5-1 and TRBJ2-1; tentative D call: TRBD2 (6 bases). From germline, CDR1 is SGHRS and CDR2 YFSETQ. The length of the CDR3 is 19 residues. V was shortened by 4 bases and J by 7 bases, with 30 bases between the two germline ends. This chain's CDR3 is CASSPFLAFGGFIGNEQFF. The CDR3 DNA reads TGCGCCAGCAGCCCTTTCTTGGCGTTCGGGGGATTCATTGGGAATGAGCAGTTCTTC.

The chain carries TRBV25-1 and TRBJ2-3; 12 nucleotides line up with TRBD2. The length of the CDR3 is 18 residues. The ends lost 3 bases at V and 2 bases at J; junction bases unmatched: 9. Per the germline V gene, CDR1 is MGHDK and CDR2 is SYGVNS. The CDR3 DNA reads TGTGCCAGCAGTGATCTTAGGACTAGCGGGGCGGACACAGATACGCAGTATTTT. It encodes CASSDLRTSGADTDTQYF.